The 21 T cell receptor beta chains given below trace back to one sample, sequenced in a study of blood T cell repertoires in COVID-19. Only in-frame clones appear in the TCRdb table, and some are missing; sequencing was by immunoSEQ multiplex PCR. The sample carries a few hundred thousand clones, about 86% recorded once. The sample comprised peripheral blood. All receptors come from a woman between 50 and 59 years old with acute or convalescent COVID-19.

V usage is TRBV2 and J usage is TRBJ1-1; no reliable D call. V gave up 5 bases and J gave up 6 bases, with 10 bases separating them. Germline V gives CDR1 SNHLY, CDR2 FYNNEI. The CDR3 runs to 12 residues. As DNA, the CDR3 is TGTGCCAGCAGTTACATGATCCCTGAAGCTTTCTTT. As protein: CASSYMIPEAFF.

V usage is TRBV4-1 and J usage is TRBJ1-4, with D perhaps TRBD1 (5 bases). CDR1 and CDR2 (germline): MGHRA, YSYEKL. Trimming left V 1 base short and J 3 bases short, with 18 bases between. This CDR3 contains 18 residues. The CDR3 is CASSQVGEGLQANEKLFF. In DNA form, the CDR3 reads TGCGCCAGCAGCCAAGTCGGTGAAGGCCTACAGGCTAATGAAAAACTGTTTTTT.

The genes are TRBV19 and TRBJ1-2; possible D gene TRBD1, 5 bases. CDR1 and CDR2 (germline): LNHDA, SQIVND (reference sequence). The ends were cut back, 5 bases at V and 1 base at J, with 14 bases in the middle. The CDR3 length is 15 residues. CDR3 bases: TGTGCCAGTAGTGTGGTGGGGACTGGTAACTATGGCTACACCTTC. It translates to CASSVVGTGNYGYTF.

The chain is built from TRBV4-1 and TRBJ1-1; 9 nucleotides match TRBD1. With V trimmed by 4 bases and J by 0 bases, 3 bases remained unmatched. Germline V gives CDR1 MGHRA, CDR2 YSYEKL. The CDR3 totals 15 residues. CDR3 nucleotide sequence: TGCGCCAGCAGCCCATGGGACAGGGTGAACACTGAAGCTTTCTTT. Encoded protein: CASSPWDRVNTEAFF.

The CDR3 spells CASSLTGQGGQPQHF. The CDR3 DNA reads TGTGCCAGCAGTTTAACGGGACAGGGGGGACAGCCCCAGCATTTT. The chain recombines TRBV27 with TRBJ1-5; the match to TRBD1 covers 11 bases. The CDR3 sequence is 15 residues long. J lost 7 bases, V lost 2 bases, and 4 bases had no gene match. In germline, CDR1 is MNHEY, CDR2 SMNVEV (reference sequence).

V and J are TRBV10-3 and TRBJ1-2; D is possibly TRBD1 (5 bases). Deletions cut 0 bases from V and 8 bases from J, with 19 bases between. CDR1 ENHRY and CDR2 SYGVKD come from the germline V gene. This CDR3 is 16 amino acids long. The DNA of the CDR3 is TGTGCCATCAGTGAGTCGCAGGGAAGGTCACGGTACGGCTACACCTTC. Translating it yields CAISESQGRSRYGYTF.

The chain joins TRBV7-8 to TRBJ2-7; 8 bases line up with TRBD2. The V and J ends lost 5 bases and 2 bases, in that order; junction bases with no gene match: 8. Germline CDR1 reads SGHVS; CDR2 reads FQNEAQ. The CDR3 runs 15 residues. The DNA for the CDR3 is TGTGCCAGCAGCACAGCCGGACTAGCCCCCTACGAGCAGTACGTC. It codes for CASSTAGLAPYEQYV.

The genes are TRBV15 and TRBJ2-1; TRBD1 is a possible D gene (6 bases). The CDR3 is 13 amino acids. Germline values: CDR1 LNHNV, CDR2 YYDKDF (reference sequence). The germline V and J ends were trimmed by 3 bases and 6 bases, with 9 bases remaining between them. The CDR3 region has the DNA TGTGCCACCAGCAGTCGACAGGCCAATGAGCAGTTCTTC. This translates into CATSSRQANEQFF.

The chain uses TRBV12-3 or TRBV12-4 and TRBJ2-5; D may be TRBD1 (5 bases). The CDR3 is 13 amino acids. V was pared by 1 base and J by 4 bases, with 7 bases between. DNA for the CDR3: TGTGCCAGCAGTTTAGAAAGGGGAGAGACCCAGTACTTC. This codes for CASSLERGETQYF.

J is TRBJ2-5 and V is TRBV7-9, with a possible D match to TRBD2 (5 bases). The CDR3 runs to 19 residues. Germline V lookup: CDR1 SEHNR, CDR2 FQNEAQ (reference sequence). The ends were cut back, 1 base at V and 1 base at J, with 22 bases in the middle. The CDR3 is CASSLVELQGRGLQETQYF. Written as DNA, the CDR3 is TGTGCCAGCAGCTTAGTCGAACTACAAGGCAGAGGACTCCAAGAGACCCAGTACTTC. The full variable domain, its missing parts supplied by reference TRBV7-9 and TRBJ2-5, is DTGVSQNPRHKITKRGQNVTFRCDPISEHNRLYWYRQTLGQGPEFLTYFQNEAQLEKSRLLSDRFSAERPKGSFSTLEIQRTEQGDSAMYLCASSLVELQGRGLQETQYFGPGTRLLVL.

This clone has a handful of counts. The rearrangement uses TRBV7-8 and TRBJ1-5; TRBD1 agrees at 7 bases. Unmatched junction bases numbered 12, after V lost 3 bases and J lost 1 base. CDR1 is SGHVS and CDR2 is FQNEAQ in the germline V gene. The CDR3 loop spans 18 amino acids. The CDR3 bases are TGTGCCAGCAGCTTTGACTACTGGACAGGAGAGAGCAATCAGCCCCAGCATTTT. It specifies CASSFDYWTGESNQPQHF.

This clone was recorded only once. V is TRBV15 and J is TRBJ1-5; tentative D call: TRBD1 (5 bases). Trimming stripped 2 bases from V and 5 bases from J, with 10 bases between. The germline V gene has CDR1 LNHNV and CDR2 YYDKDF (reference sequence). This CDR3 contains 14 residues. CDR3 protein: CATSRLGEDQPQHF. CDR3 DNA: TGTGCCACCAGCAGATTAGGGGAGGATCAGCCCCAGCATTTT.

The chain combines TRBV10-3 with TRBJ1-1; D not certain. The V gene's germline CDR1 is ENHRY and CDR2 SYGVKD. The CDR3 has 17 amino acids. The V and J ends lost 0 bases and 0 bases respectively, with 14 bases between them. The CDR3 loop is CAISESTPTDLNTEAFF. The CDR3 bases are TGTGCCATCAGTGAGTCGACTCCGACGGATTTGAACACTGAAGCTTTCTTT.

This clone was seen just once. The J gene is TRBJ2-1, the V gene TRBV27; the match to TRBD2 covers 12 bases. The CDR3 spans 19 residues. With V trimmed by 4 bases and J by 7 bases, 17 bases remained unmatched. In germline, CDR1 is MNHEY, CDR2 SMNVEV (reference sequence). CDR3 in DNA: TGTGCCAGCAGTTCTCAACTAGCGGGAGGCCCCCTAGATGGGAATGAGCAGTTCTTC. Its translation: CASSSQLAGGPLDGNEQFF.

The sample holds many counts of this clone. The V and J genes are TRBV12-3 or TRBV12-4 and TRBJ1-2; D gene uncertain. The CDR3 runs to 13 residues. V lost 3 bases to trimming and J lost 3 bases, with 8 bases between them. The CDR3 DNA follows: TGTGCCAGCAGTTTGGAGTTTTACTATGGCTACACCTTC. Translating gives CASSLEFYYGYTF.

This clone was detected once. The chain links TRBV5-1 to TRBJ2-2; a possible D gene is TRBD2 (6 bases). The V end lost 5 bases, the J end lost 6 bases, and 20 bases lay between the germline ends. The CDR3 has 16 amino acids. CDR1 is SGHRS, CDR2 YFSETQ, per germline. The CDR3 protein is CASRLSASARAGELFF. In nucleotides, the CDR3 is TGCGCCAGCAGGCTGTCGGCTAGCGCGAGAGCCGGGGAGCTGTTTTTT.

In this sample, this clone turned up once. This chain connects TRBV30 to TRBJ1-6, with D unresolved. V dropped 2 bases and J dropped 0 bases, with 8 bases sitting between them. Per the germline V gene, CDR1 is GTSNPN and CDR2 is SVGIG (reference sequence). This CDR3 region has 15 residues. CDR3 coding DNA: TGTGCCTGGAGTCCCTTCAGCTCCTATAATTCACCCCTCCACTTT. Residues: CAWSPFSSYNSPLHF.

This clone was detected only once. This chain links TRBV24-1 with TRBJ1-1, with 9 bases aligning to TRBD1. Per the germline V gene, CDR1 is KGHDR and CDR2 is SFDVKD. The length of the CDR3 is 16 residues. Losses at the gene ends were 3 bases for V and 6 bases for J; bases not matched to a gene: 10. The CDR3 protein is CATSDLGQGSGSEAFF. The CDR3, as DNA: TGTGCCACCAGTGATCTCGGACAGGGGTCAGGCTCTGAAGCTTTCTTT.

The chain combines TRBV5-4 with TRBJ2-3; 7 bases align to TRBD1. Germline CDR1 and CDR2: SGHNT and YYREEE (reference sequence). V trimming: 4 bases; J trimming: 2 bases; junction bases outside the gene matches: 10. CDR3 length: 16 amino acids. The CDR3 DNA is TGTGCCAGCAGCATAGGACAGGTCCGGGCCACAGATACGCAGTATTTT. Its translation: CASSIGQVRATDTQYF.

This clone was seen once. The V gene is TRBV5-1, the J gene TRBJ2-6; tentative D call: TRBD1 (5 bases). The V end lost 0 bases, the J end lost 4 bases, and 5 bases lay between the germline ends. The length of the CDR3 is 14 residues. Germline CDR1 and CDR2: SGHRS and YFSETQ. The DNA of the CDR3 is TGCGCCAGCAGCTTGGGGGGCGGGGCCAACGTCCTGACTTTC. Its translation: CASSLGGGANVLTF.

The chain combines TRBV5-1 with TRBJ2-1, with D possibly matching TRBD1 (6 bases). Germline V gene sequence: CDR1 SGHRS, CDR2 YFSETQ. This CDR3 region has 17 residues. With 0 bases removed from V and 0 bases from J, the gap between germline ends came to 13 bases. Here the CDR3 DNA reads TGCGCCAGCAGCTTGGTGCAGGGGCAACCCTCCTACAATGAGCAGTTCTTC. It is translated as CASSLVQGQPSYNEQFF. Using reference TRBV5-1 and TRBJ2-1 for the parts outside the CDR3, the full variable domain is KAGVTQTPRYLIKTRGQQVTLSCSPISGHRSVSWYQQTPGQGLQFLFEYFSETQRNKGNFPGRFSGRQFSNSRSEMNVSTLELGDSALYLCASSLVQGQPSYNEQFFGPGTRLTVL.